Only one count was recorded for the clone carrying this TCR beta chain. Its antigen is not identified. These data originate in a study of identical twins. Regarding the study as a whole: The same donors were not followed; conclusions instead depended on cross-sectional statistical analysis. Invariant MAIT and iNKT cells could partly confound zero-insertion analyses. High-abundance cord blood beta clonotypes had fewer insertions; memory repertoires showed none.

This CDR3 is 18 amino acids long. Germline CDR1 and CDR2: SGHRS and YFSETQ. After removal of 3 bases from V and 2 bases from J, the junction contained 11 bases not matched to a gene. TCRdb re-analysed the 5' RACE reads in MiXCR, keeping a single row per CDR3 protein. This sample carries about 550,000 distinct CDR3 sequences, about 22% of them seen once, and the ten largest clones take approximately 0.52%. The same data also contributed to another study, on yellow fever vaccine responses in identical twins. That study reports: Vaccine T cell responses of twins reportedly seemed partly convergent and partly personalized.

Sequenced input: CD4+ T cells sorted from blood. The TCR sequence derives from a woman between 18 and 30 years old in good health. The V gene is TRBV5-1, the J gene TRBJ2-1, with 10 positions matching TRBD2. The CDR3 reads CASSSTRTSGRTYNEQFF. CDR3 nucleotide sequence: TGCGCCAGCAGCTCTACCCGGACTAGCGGCCGTACCTACAATGAGCAGTTCTTC.